Listed here are 30 T cell receptor beta chains from one sample, sequenced in a study of blood T cells in healthy people across ages. Alongside a J-beta primer mix, a sample-barcoded 5' primer served in a second PCR lasting about 7 to 11 cycles. Each CDR3 protein gets one entry after TCRdb re-called the 5' RACE reads with MiXCR. This table holds 800,000 or so distinct CDR3 sequences, around 45% found once. The sample comprised blood. The receptors shown here come from a man older than 75 in good health.

This chain links TRBV7-8 with TRBJ1-2; D is undetermined. The CDR3 extends over 16 amino acids. Germline V gene data show CDR1 as SGHVS and CDR2 as FQNEAQ. The V gene lost 1 base and the J gene lost 2 bases, with 14 bases spanning the gap. CDR3 sequence: CASSLEGYTENYGYTF. Here the CDR3 DNA reads TGTGCCAGCAGCTTAGAAGGGTATACAGAGAACTATGGCTACACCTTC. The full variable domain, completed using reference TRBV7-8 and TRBJ1-2, is GAGVSQSPRYKVAKRGQDVALRCDPISGHVSLFWYQQALGQGPEFLTYFQNEAQLDKSGLPSDRFFAERPEGSVSTLKIQRTQQEDSAVYLCASSLEGYTENYGYTFGSGTRLTVV.

The rearrangement links TRBV15 to TRBJ2-1; 9 bases align to TRBD2. CDR1 LNHNV and CDR2 YYDKDF come from the germline V gene (reference sequence). The CDR3 contains 18 residues. With 4 bases clipped from V and 8 bases from J, the junction kept 18 bases outside the gene matches. CDR3 coding DNA: TGTGCCACCAGCAAGCCCGGAGTAGCGGGAGTTTTTTACGATGAGCAGTTCTTC. Amino acid sequence: CATSKPGVAGVFYDEQFF.

The chain recombines TRBV29-1 with TRBJ1-2; D unclear. V lost 3 bases and J lost 8, with 10 bases in between. CDR3 size: 11 residues. CDR1 is SQVTM, CDR2 ANQGSEA, per germline. The CDR3 DNA reads as TGCAGCGTTGAGCGGGGAGACGGCTACACCTTC. This sequence encodes CSVERGDGYTF.

This clonotype was counted a single time. V usage is TRBV2 and J usage is TRBJ2-5, with D uncertain. TRBJ2-7 explains the end of the DNA better; the J call may be wrong. The CDR3 is 16 residues long. CDR1 and CDR2 (germline): SNHLY, FYNNEI. This CDR3 reads CASSEGRGTYGYEQYF. In nucleotides, the CDR3 is TGTGCCAGCAGTGAAGGTCGAGGTACTTATGGATACGAGCAGTACTTC.

This clonotype came up a few times. The chain couples TRBV7-9 to TRBJ2-1; 9 nucleotides line up with TRBD1. V was clipped by 6 bases and J by 12 bases; unmatched bases: 6. CDR3 length: 12 amino acids. The germline V gene encodes CDR1 SEHNR and CDR2 FQNEAQ (reference sequence). CDR3 loop: CASRTGGLGQFF. In DNA form, the CDR3 reads TGTGCCAGCAGAACAGGGGGCTTGGGGCAGTTCTTC.

In this sample, this clonotype turned up once. The chain has TRBV5-1 and TRBJ2-3; TRBD2 aligns across 9 bases. The CDR3 totals 17 residues. V lost 0 bases, J lost 5 bases, and 10 bases stayed unmatched. The germline CDR1 and CDR2 sequences are SGHRS and YFSETQ. In DNA, the CDR3 is TGCGCCAGCAGCTTGGATAGAGTAGCGGGAGAGGTAGATACGCAGTATTTT. Protein product: CASSLDRVAGEVDTQYF.

This clonotype was observed a handful of times. The chain combines TRBV20-1 with TRBJ2-1; 7 nucleotides agree with TRBD1. There are 14 residues in the CDR3. V trimming: 6 bases; J trimming: 6 bases; junction bases outside the gene matches: 11. Germline CDR1 is DFQATT and CDR2 is SNEGSKA (reference sequence). The CDR3 DNA sequence: TGCAGTGCCCTTTTGACAGGGTTGGGCAATGAGCAGTTCTTC. Translated: CSALLTGLGNEQFF.

The DNA for the CDR3 is TGCGCCAGCAGCTTGGGAGTGGTGAACACTGAAGCTTTCTTT. Residues: CASSLGVVNTEAFF. The rearrangement links TRBV5-1 to TRBJ1-1; no clear D. V was trimmed by 0 bases and J by 0 bases, leaving 6 bases between them. Germline V gene sequence: CDR1 SGHRS, CDR2 YFSETQ. The CDR3 covers 14 residues. The full variable domain, its missing parts supplied by reference TRBV5-1 and TRBJ1-1, is KAGVTQTPRYLIKTRGQQVTLSCSPISGHRSVSWYQQTPGQGLQFLFEYFSETQRNKGNFPGRFSGRQFSNSRSEMNVSTLELGDSALYLCASSLGVVNTEAFFGQGTRLTVV.

This clonotype has only a few counts. This chain joins TRBV7-9 and TRBJ1-1; D is undetermined. The CDR3 length is 13 residues. Deletions cut 2 bases from V and 4 bases from J, with 8 bases between. CDR1 SEHNR and CDR2 FQNEAQ come from the germline V gene (reference sequence). In DNA form, the CDR3 reads TGTGCCAGCAGCTTAATGCGGGGCACTGAAGCTTTCTTT. This sequence encodes CASSLMRGTEAFF.

The chain carries TRBV29-1 and TRBJ2-7; weak D call: TRBD2 (7 bases). CDR3 length: 13 amino acids. Between the trimmed V and J ends, which lost 0 bases and 7 bases, there was a span of 13 bases. Germline CDR1 reads SQVTM; CDR2 reads ANQGSEA. This CDR3 reads CSVEEMGGGEQYF. The CDR3 DNA reads as TGCAGCGTTGAAGAAATGGGAGGGGGGGAGCAGTACTTC.

Comments on this clonotype: One end of the junction varies from germline; a read error may be responsible. The chain employs TRBV28 and TRBJ2-7, with D hard to call. Germline V gene sequence: CDR1 MDHEN, CDR2 SYDVKM. This CDR3 is 14 amino acids long. The CDR3 loop is CASSLEGISYGQYF. CDR3 nucleotides: TGTGCCAGCAGTTTAGAAGGGATCTCCTACGGGCAGTACTTC. Supplemented by reference TRBV28 and TRBJ2-7, the full variable domain reads DVKVTQSSRYLVKRTGEKVFLECVQDMDHENMFWYRQDPGLGLRLIYFSYDVKMKEKGDIPEGYSVSREKKERFSLILESASTNQTSMYLCASSLEGISYGQYFGPGTRLTVT.

The chain couples TRBV27 to TRBJ2-5; D might be TRBD1 (6 bases). The better agreement between TRBJ2-7 and the DNA end casts doubt on the J call. The germline V gene has CDR1 MNHEY and CDR2 SMNVEV (reference sequence). This CDR3 region has 16 residues. The CDR3 reads CASSFRWMTGGREQYF. For the CDR3, the DNA is TGTGCCAGCAGTTTTAGGTGGATGACAGGAGGTCGCGAGCAGTACTTC.

In its sample, this clonotype was seen a few times. Possible read error: a much larger clone is one base away. This chain uses TRBV27 with TRBJ1-5, with D possibly matching TRBD1 (5 bases). The CDR3 has 14 residues. The V end lost 5 bases, the J end lost 7 bases, and 15 bases lay between the germline ends. Germline assignment: CDR1 MNHEY and CDR2 SMNVEV (reference sequence). As DNA, the CDR3 is TGTGCCAGCAGTGTACAAAGGGACGGCCAGCCCCAGCATTTT. Its translation: CASSVQRDGQPQHF.

The table lists this clonotype with a count of one. The chain uses TRBV7-9 and TRBJ1-1, with a weak D call TRBD1 (5 bases). V was clipped by 6 bases and J by 0 bases, with 20 bases between them. The CDR3 has 17 amino acids. From germline, CDR1 is SEHNR and CDR2 FQNEAQ (reference sequence). CDR3 region: CASSRRQGEGMNTEAFF. The CDR3 coding sequence is TGTGCCAGCAGTAGAAGACAAGGGGAAGGCATGAACACTGAAGCTTTCTTT.

The V call is TRBV12-3 or TRBV12-4, the J call TRBJ2-3; either TRBD1 or TRBD2 may fit D (5 bases each). The V gene lost 8 bases and the J gene lost 6 bases, with 18 bases spanning the gap. The CDR3 loop spans 14 amino acids. The CDR3 DNA reads TGTGCCAGCCGGTCCGGGACCAGTAGGGATACGCAGTATTTT. Its translation is CASRSGTSRDTQYF.

This sequence joins TRBV5-1 and TRBJ2-2; D possibly matches TRBD1 or TRBD2 (5 bases each). Germline V CDR1 and CDR2: SGHRS, YFSETQ. This CDR3 has 12 residues. V shed 3 bases and J shed 11 bases, with 11 bases lying between them. This CDR3 reads CASSWDAAELFF. DNA of the CDR3: TGCGCCAGCAGCTGGGACGCTGCCGAGCTGTTTTTT.

The V call is TRBV27, the J call TRBJ1-2; D might be TRBD1 (6 bases). Germline assignment: CDR1 MNHEY and CDR2 SMNVEV (reference sequence). CDR3 length: 14 amino acids. The V and J ends lost 6 bases and 3 bases respectively, with 14 bases between them. CDR3 sequence (DNA): TGTGCCAGCAGCACAGGGATAAAGGACTATGGCTACACCTTC. Amino acids: CASSTGIKDYGYTF.

This clonotype has a single count. The V call is TRBV20-1, the J call TRBJ1-1; D is perhaps TRBD1 (5 bases). Trimming removed 6 bases from V and 8 bases from J, with 19 bases in between. Germline lookup yields CDR1 DFQATT and CDR2 SNEGSKA (reference sequence). The CDR3 loop spans 13 amino acids. This CDR3 is CSAKETGTGEAFF. DNA for the CDR3: TGCAGTGCAAAAGAGACCGGGACGGGCGAAGCTTTCTTT.

The CDR3 region is CASSSESGTGNLYEQYF. DNA for the CDR3: TGTGCCAGCAGTTCAGAATCCGGGACAGGTAACCTCTACGAGCAGTACTTC. The V call is TRBV6-5, the J call TRBJ2-5; 8 nucleotides align to TRBD1. The end of the DNA aligns better with TRBJ2-7, so the J call may be wrong. The CDR3 sequence is 17 residues long. Germline V lookup: CDR1 MNHEY, CDR2 SVGAGI.

The V and J genes are TRBV6-2 or TRBV6-3 and TRBJ2-7; 13 positions agree with TRBD2. Trimming took 6 bases from V and 11 from J; bases not matched to a gene: 10. Germline V gene lookup returns CDR1 MNHEY and CDR2 SVGEGT. The CDR3 totals 14 residues. CDR3 sequence: CASSYGTSGDHKYF. CDR3 bases: TGTGCCAGCAGCTACGGGACTAGCGGGGACCATAAGTACTTC.

This clonotype was counted many times. J is TRBJ2-7 and V is TRBV29-1; maybe TRBD1 (6 bases). This CDR3 is 14 amino acids long. Germline loops: CDR1 SQVTM, CDR2 ANQGSEA. V was shortened by 5 bases and J by 7 bases, with 21 bases between the two germline ends. CDR3 sequence (DNA): TGCAGCGTTCCCTCGGACAGTGCCGCAGGGGAGCAGTACTTC. Amino acid sequence: CSVPSDSAAGEQYF.

The CDR3 reads CSATRLAGGVWEQFF. The DNA of the CDR3 is TGCAGTGCCACAAGACTAGCGGGGGGAGTTTGGGAGCAGTTCTTC. The V call is TRBV20-1, the J call TRBJ2-1, with TRBD2 matching 13 bases. There are 15 residues in the CDR3. V shed 6 bases and J 10 bases; nucleotides not matched to a gene: 12. Germline V gene data show CDR1 as DFQATT and CDR2 as SNEGSKA (reference sequence).

This clonotype was seen a few times. The chain recombines TRBV4-3 with TRBJ2-3; D not certain. Germline V gene data show CDR1 as LGHNA and CDR2 as YSLEER. This CDR3 spans 14 amino acids. The V and J ends lost 3 bases and 7 bases respectively, with 14 bases between them. The CDR3 here is CASSHGQGRYTQYF. The CDR3 region has the DNA TGCGCCAGCAGCCACGGCCAAGGCAGGTATACGCAGTATTTT.

The chain couples TRBV3-1 to TRBJ2-3; unclear D gene. Looked up from germline, CDR1 is LGHDT and CDR2 is YNNKEL (reference sequence). CDR3 length equals 13 residues. V lost 7 bases and J 3 bases, leaving 11 bases between the germline ends. The CDR3 here is CASTHPKTDTQYF. Here the CDR3 DNA reads TGTGCCAGCACCCACCCGAAAACAGATACGCAGTATTTT.

The sample holds a few counts of this clonotype. The chain recombines TRBV28 with TRBJ2-5; possibly TRBD2 for D (6 bases). The CDR3 totals 12 residues. Germline V gene lookup returns CDR1 MDHEN and CDR2 SYDVKM. V gave up 6 bases and J gave up 4 bases, with 9 bases separating them. This CDR3 reads CASRGTPETQYF. DNA of the CDR3: TGTGCCAGCAGAGGGACTCCAGAGACCCAGTACTTC.

This clonotype was recorded a few times. V gene TRBV25-1 combines with J gene TRBJ2-1; D is unresolved. Germline V gene lookup returns CDR1 MGHDK and CDR2 SYGVNS. This CDR3 contains 12 residues. V was clipped by 4 bases and J by 11 bases, with 12 bases between them. The CDR3: CASSGTVSQQFF. The CDR3 DNA follows: TGTGCCAGCAGTGGAACCGTAAGTCAGCAGTTCTTC.

The chain recombines TRBV25-1 with TRBJ2-5; perhaps D is TRBD1 or TRBD2 (5 bases each). With 0 bases removed from V and 1 base from J, the gap between germline ends came to 6 bases. The CDR3 covers 14 residues. Germline-derived CDR1 and CDR2 are MGHDK and SYGVNS. CDR3 DNA sequence: TGTGCCAGCAGTGAATACGGGGCCCAAGAGACCCAGTACTTC. This encodes CASSEYGAQETQYF.

The rearrangement joins TRBV7-3 to TRBJ2-5; 8 bases align to TRBD2. Germline CDR1 reads SGHTA; CDR2 reads FQGTGA. This CDR3 region has 16 residues. J lost 0 bases, V lost 1 base, and 4 bases had no gene match. DNA for the CDR3: TGTGCCAGCAGCTTAAACGGGGGGGCGTACCAAGAGACCCAGTACTTC. It yields the protein CASSLNGGAYQETQYF. Drawing the rest from reference TRBV7-3 and TRBJ2-5, the complete variable domain is GAGVSQTPSNKVTEKGKYVELRCDPISGHTALYWYRQSLGQGPEFLIYFQGTGAADDSGLPNDRFFAVRPEGSVSTLKIQRTERGDSAVYLCASSLNGGAYQETQYFGPGTRLLVL.

About this clonotype itself: A clone one base away is much larger, so this may be a read error. The conserved phenylalanine or tryptophan normally closing the CDR3 is absent here, so this likely arose from a read error. The rearrangement links TRBV5-1 to TRBJ2-5; 13 bases are shared with TRBD2. The end of the DNA aligns better with TRBJ2-7, so the J call may be wrong. The CDR3 extends over 18 amino acids. From germline, CDR1 is SGHRS and CDR2 YFSETQ. CDR3 sequence (DNA): TGCGCCAGCAGCTTGAGACAGCGGACTAGCGGGAGAGTTAACGAGCAGTACTTA. It encodes CASSLRQRTSGRVNEQYL.

The chain combines TRBV6-2 or TRBV6-3 with TRBJ2-5; D not certain. Deletions cut 6 bases from V and 3 bases from J, with 14 bases between. The CDR3 spans 14 residues. The germline gives CDR1 MNHEY, CDR2 SVGEGT. The CDR3 protein is CASSPVERKETQYF. In DNA form, the CDR3 reads TGTGCCAGCAGCCCCGTTGAGCGTAAAGAGACCCAGTACTTC.